This TCR beta chain was profiled in a study of blood T cell repertoires in COVID-19. CDR3 length: 14 amino acids. Germline V CDR1 and CDR2: SGHTA, FQGNSA. Details on this clone: One end of the junction fails to match germline, which may point to a read error.

The method was immunoSEQ multiplex PCR; TCRdb's version includes in-frame clones alone and lacks a portion of them. The table shows 340,000 or so clones, with around 86% occurring only once. The chain combines TRBV7-2 with TRBJ1-1; no reliable D call. The specimen sequenced was peripheral blood. The receptor's source is a man aged 50 to 60 with active or convalescent COVID-19. The CDR3 coding sequence is TGTGCCGGCAGCCCCGGGAGTTCGAACACTGAAGCTTTCTTT. This encodes CAGSPGSSNTEAFF. Full variable domain (missing parts from reference TRBV7-2 and TRBJ1-1): GAGVSQSPSNKVTEKGKDVELRCDPISGHTALYWYRQSLGQGLEFLIYFQGNSAPDKSGLPSDRFSAERTGGSVSTLTIQRTQQEDSAVYLCAGSPGSSNTEAFFGQGTRLTVV.